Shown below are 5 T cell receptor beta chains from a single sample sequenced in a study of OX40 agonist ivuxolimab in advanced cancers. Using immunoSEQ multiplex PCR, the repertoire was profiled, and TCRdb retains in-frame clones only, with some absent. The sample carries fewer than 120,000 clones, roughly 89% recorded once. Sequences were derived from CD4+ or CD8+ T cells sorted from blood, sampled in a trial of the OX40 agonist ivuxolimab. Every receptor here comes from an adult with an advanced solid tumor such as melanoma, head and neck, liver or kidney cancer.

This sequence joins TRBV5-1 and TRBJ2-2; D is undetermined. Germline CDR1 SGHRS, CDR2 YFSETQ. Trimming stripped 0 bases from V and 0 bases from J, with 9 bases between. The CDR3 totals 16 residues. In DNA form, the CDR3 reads TGCGCCAGCAGCTTGGATATGGGCGCGAACACCGGGGAGCTGTTTTTT. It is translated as CASSLDMGANTGELFF.

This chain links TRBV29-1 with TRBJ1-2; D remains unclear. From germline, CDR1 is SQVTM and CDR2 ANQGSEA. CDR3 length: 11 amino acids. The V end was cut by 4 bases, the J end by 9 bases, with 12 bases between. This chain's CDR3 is CSVVEDLRYTF. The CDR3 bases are TGCAGCGTTGTCGAGGACTTACGCTACACCTTC.

DNA of the CDR3: TGTGCCAGTACCAGGGGCTGGGACACTGAAGCTTTCTTT. Translating it yields CASTRGWDTEAFF. V and J are TRBV6-1 and TRBJ1-1; perhaps TRBD1 as D (6 bases). Trimming cost V 9 bases and J 3 bases, with 14 bases left between them. CDR1 is MNHNS, CDR2 SASEGT, per germline. The CDR3 length is 13 residues.

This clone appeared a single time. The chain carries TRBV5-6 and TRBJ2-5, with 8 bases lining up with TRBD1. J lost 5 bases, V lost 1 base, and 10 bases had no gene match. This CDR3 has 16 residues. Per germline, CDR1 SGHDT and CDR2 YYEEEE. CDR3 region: CASSLWTGTRGETQYF. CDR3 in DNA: TGTGCCAGCAGCTTGTGGACAGGGACGAGGGGGGAGACCCAGTACTTC.

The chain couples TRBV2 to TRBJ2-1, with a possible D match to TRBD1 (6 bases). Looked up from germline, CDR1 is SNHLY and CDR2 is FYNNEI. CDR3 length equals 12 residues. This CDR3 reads CVKQGTHNEQFF. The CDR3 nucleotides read TGTGTCAAACAGGGTACTCACAATGAGCAGTTCTTC.